This entry lists 8 T cell receptor beta chains sequenced from one sample in a study of identical twins. TCRdb re-called the 5' RACE reads with MiXCR, one entry per CDR3 protein. This sample has fewer than 550,000 distinct CDR3 sequences, with approximately 15% found just once. This same sample was also taken into another study, of yellow fever vaccine responses in identical twins.

The specimen sequenced was CD4+ T cells sorted from blood. All receptors derive from a woman between 18 and 29 years old in good health.

The chain couples TRBV7-3 to TRBJ1-1; TRBD1 matches at 7 bases. CDR1 and CDR2 from the germline V gene are SGHTA and FQGTGA. J gave up 6 bases and V 5 bases, and 6 bases lay outside the gene matches. CDR3 length equals 13 residues. The CDR3 loop is CASSVTGISEAFF. Here the CDR3 DNA reads TGTGCCAGCAGCGTGACAGGGATCTCTGAAGCTTTCTTT.

This clonotype was observed a handful of times. This chain uses TRBV24-1 with TRBJ1-2, with 10 positions matching TRBD1. The length of the CDR3 is 14 residues. The germline V gene encodes CDR1 KGHDR and CDR2 SFDVKD. Trimming cost V 4 bases and J 6 bases; bases outside gene matches: 4. For the CDR3, the DNA is TGTGCCACCAGTGACCCCGGGACAGGGGATGGCTACACCTTC. This encodes CATSDPGTGDGYTF.

This clonotype occurred a few times. Written as DNA, the CDR3 is TGCGCCAGCAGCCAAGATTGGAGGGCCTCGAACACCGGGGAGCTGTTTTTT. This gives the protein CASSQDWRASNTGELFF. This chain connects TRBV4-1 to TRBJ2-2; a weak D match, TRBD2 (6 bases). V dropped 0 bases and J dropped 0 bases, with 11 bases sitting between them. Looked up from germline, CDR1 is MGHRA and CDR2 is YSYEKL. The CDR3 contains 17 residues.

V usage is TRBV4-1 and J usage is TRBJ2-7; 9 nucleotides line up with TRBD1. The V gene's germline CDR1 is MGHRA and CDR2 YSYEKL. This CDR3 is 15 amino acids long. The V and J ends lost 2 bases and 3 bases, in that order; junction bases with no gene match: 5. DNA for the CDR3: TGCGCCAGCAGCCAACAACAGGGGGCTGGCTACGAGCAGTACTTC. Translated: CASSQQQGAGYEQYF.

CDR3 residues: CASSPRLDYTDTQYF. The CDR3 coding sequence is TGCGCCAGCAGCCCGAGACTCGACTACACAGATACGCAGTATTTT. The chain is built from TRBV5-1 and TRBJ2-3, with D possibly TRBD2 on 5 matching bases. V shed 4 bases and J shed 2 bases, with 14 bases lying between them. The CDR3 has 15 amino acids. Per the germline V gene, CDR1 is SGHRS and CDR2 is YFSETQ.

In its sample, this clonotype was seen a few times. The chain employs TRBV3-1 and TRBJ2-3; D is unresolved. This CDR3 is built from 12 residues. Trimming removed 6 bases at V and 6 bases at J, with 10 bases between. CDR1 is LGHDT, CDR2 YNNKEL, per germline (reference sequence). DNA of the CDR3: TGTGCCAGCAGTTACTTCGGGGATACGCAGTATTTT. This gives the protein CASSYFGDTQYF.

This clonotype was picked up a small number of times. J is TRBJ1-6 and V is TRBV6-1; 7 bases fit TRBD1. V gave up 8 bases and J gave up 5 bases; unmatched junction bases: 3. CDR3 length equals 13 residues. Looked up from germline, CDR1 is MNHNS and CDR2 is SASEGT. The CDR3 region has the DNA TGTGCCAGCCGACAGGGTAATAATTCACCCCTCCACTTT. It translates to CASRQGNNSPLHF.

The V call is TRBV7-9, the J call TRBJ1-5, with D hard to call. The germline V gene encodes CDR1 SEHNR and CDR2 FQNEAQ (reference sequence). V shed 5 bases and J shed 3 bases, with 8 bases lying between them. This CDR3 spans 13 amino acids. CDR3 nucleotides: TGTGCCAGCAGCACAACCCTCAATCAGCCCCAGCATTTT. Its translation is CASSTTLNQPQHF.